A single sample is the source of the 2 T cell receptor beta chains below, sequenced in a study of T cell responses to AZD1222 COVID-19 vaccine. Data came from immunoSEQ multiplex PCR; TCRdb stores just in-frame clones and leaves some out. The profile shows about 120,000 clones, approximately 92% of them singletons. This material consisted of peripheral blood, taken 28 days after the second dose of the MenACWY control vaccine. The receptors were gathered from an adult who received the MenACWY meningococcal vaccine as a control.

The V and J genes are TRBV27 and TRBJ1-2; no clear D. Germline lookup yields CDR1 MNHEY and CDR2 SMNVEV (reference sequence). The CDR3 has 14 residues. Trimming shortened V by 2 bases and J by 5 bases, and 12 bases separated the two germline ends. CDR3 nucleotide sequence: TGTGCCAGCAGTTTACACTCCCTGGGGTATGGCTACACCTTC. This encodes CASSLHSLGYGYTF.

V and J are TRBV27 and TRBJ1-4, with unresolved D. With 2 bases removed from V and 8 bases from J, the gap between germline ends came to 12 bases. From germline, CDR1 is MNHEY and CDR2 SMNVEV (reference sequence). This CDR3 has 14 residues. CDR3 DNA sequence: TGTGCCAGCAGTTTAATCGGGGTGGGGGAAAAACTGTTTTTT. As protein: CASSLIGVGEKLFF.